This T cell receptor beta chain was sequenced during a study of T cells after yellow fever vaccination (dated by TCRdb to about 2019). Broadly, across the study: The SMART-Seq v4 Ultra Low Input RNA kit was used to prepare libraries from fractions with low cell numbers. Bulk PBMC replicates and cell subsets were isolated from blood drawn at multiple timepoints before and after both primary and secondary immunization. The cohort comprised two healthy male donors, one aged 18 to 30 and one aged 30 to 40 years. To follow T-cell clones before and after primary and booster YFV17D yellow fever vaccination, bulk TCR alpha and beta repertoires were sequenced over time.

A few counts support this clonotype. The antigen it binds to is not known. One base away there is no much larger clone; base qualities are not given. Overall study results and their limits: Compared with the primary T-cell response, the secondary T-cell response was faster but weaker, reaching its peak on day 5 rather than on day 15. Only a couple of donors were included in the study, so the extent to which the findings can be generalized is limited. A small fraction of clonotypes appeared in both the CD4 and CD8 compartments, likely as a result of convergent recombination. After the booster, most clones that had expanded after primary vaccination were detected again (around 96% of CD4 and around nine tenths of CD8), suggesting broad maintenance of memory. Because abundant contaminating clonotypes from the bulk population could be contained in FACS-sorted repertoires, computational filtering was required.

Instrument on record: Illumina NovaSeq 6000. Synthesis of TCR cDNA relied on 5'RACE template switching, a step that introduced a universal primer site along with unique molecular identifiers. Priming of cDNA synthesis was performed from both the TCR alpha and TCR beta constant segments. Library amplification involved two PCR steps, and the second step added sample barcodes and sequencing adapters. Sequencing of libraries was done on Illumina HiSeq 2500 (2x100 bp) or NovaSeq (2x150 bp). The original pipeline was this. Demultiplexing of reads and collapsing into UMI consensus sequences were performed with MIGEC, and V(D)J alignment was carried out with MiXCR. Vaccine-responding clonotypes were defined with edgeR using replicate PBMC samples, requiring FDR below 0.01 and a log2 fold change above 5 up to day 15. Each bulk clonotype received a CD4 or CD8 identity based on whether the sequenced CD4 or CD8 repertoire contained that clonotype at higher abundance. TCRdb cleaned the public reads at Q25 with fastp, built clones with MiXCR and kept in-frame beta chains. Rows merge per CDR3 protein into single entries with the most common DNA and genes. The V and J calls here are based on TCRdb, not the publication. This sample lists about 340,000 distinct CDR3 sequences; around 12% were detected once. Of the sample, 3.2% is held by the ten largest clones.

Compared with germline, V lacks 7 bases and J lacks 0 bases; bases without a gene match: 7. The CDR3 contains 16 residues, cysteine and phenylalanine counted. Only CDR3 DNA remains: 48 bases, in frame from the first base. CDR1 and CDR2 are drawn from the germline V gene: SNHLY, FYNNEI. What the treatment or condition label conveys for this sample: live attenuated yellow fever vaccine strain. A standard Ficoll-Paque protocol was used to isolate PBMCs from peripheral blood. CD4 and CD8 T-cell fractions were isolated with Dynabeads CD4 and CD8 positive selection kits. RNA was extracted with TriZol from bulk PBMCs, CD4 and CD8 fractions, and dextramer-positive and dextramer-negative fractions.

This specimen consisted of CD4+ T cells sorted from PBMCs, obtained 15 days after the yellow fever booster vaccination. Rearrangement joined TRBV2 to TRBJ2-3; 10 junctional bases match TRBD2. This sequence originates from a man younger than 35 who received the YFV17D yellow fever vaccine. CDR3 sequence: CASNLAGARSTDTQYF. The DNA is TGTGCCAGCAATCTAGCGGGGGCCCGTAGCACAGATACGCAGTATTTT.